What follows are 25 T cell receptor beta chains derived from one specimen sequenced in a study of radiation and T cells in renal cell carcinoma. Time point given: baseline pretreatment blood. Regarding treatment: 15 Gy SBRT to primary tumor, nephrectomy 4 weeks later. Produced via immunoSEQ multiplex PCR; TCRdb's table is partial and in-frame only. Among approximately 100,000 clones listed, roughly 90% were seen once. The sequencing here drew on blood, taken from a patient whose treatment included radiotherapy and nephrectomy. These receptors originate from a man over 45 with renal cell carcinoma.

A single count supports this clone. The V gene is TRBV6-5, the J gene TRBJ1-4; D possibly corresponds to TRBD1 (6 bases). The CDR3 extends over 15 amino acids. Trimming pared 6 bases from V and 4 bases from J, leaving 15 bases between. Germline CDR1 and CDR2: MNHEY and SVGAGI. CDR3 protein: CASRSGQWSNEKLFF. Written as DNA, the CDR3 is TGTGCCAGCAGATCCGGACAGTGGAGTAATGAAAAACTGTTTTTT.

The chain joins TRBV6-5 to TRBJ2-5; D might be TRBD1 (6 bases). The germline V and J ends were trimmed by 6 bases and 7 bases, with 15 bases remaining between them. CDR1 and CDR2 from the germline V gene are MNHEY and SVGAGI. There are 13 residues in the CDR3. CDR3 coding DNA: TGTGCCAGCAGAAACAGGGCCCAGCGGACCCAGTACTTC. This codes for CASRNRAQRTQYF.

The CDR3 DNA sequence: TGCGCCAGCAGCGCAGGCGGGGCATCCACTAACTATGGCTACACCTTC. This sequence encodes CASSAGGASTNYGYTF. This sequence joins TRBV5-1 and TRBJ1-2; the D gene is possibly TRBD1 (5 bases). The CDR3 totals 16 residues. V was cut by 4 bases and J by 0 bases, with 16 bases left in between. Germline CDR1 is SGHRS and CDR2 is YFSETQ.

The V and J genes are TRBV11-2 and TRBJ2-7; TRBD2 matches at 12 bases. J gave up 6 bases and V 4 bases, and 13 bases lay outside the gene matches. Germline CDR1 is SGHAT and CDR2 is FQNNGV. The CDR3 is made up of 17 amino acids. CDR3 protein: CASSSRLAGETLSEQYF. The CDR3 DNA sequence: TGTGCCAGCAGCTCCCGACTAGCGGGAGAAACTCTTTCCGAGCAGTACTTC.

V and J are TRBV5-1 and TRBJ1-2; TRBD1 matches at 9 bases. The CDR3 runs to 14 residues. The J segment lost 2 bases and the V segment lost 4 bases, leaving 3 bases of the junction unmatched. The germline gives CDR1 SGHRS, CDR2 YFSETQ. The CDR3 DNA reads as TGCGCCAGCAGCCCCGGGACAGGGAACTATGGCTACACCTTC. It specifies CASSPGTGNYGYTF. Looking up the rest from reference TRBV5-1 and TRBJ1-2 gives the full variable domain: KAGVTQTPRYLIKTRGQQVTLSCSPISGHRSVSWYQQTPGQGLQFLFEYFSETQRNKGNFPGRFSGRQFSNSRSEMNVSTLELGDSALYLCASSPGTGNYGYTFGSGTRLTVV.

The V call is TRBV5-6, the J call TRBJ2-6; either TRBD1 or TRBD2 may fit D (5 bases each). Germline CDR1 and CDR2: SGHDT and YYEEEE. The CDR3 contains 16 residues. V was shortened by 3 bases and J by 4 bases, with 14 bases between the two germline ends. CDR3 sequence: CASSYYGGAGANVLTF. In DNA, the CDR3 is TGTGCCAGCAGCTATTATGGGGGAGCAGGGGCCAACGTCCTGACTTTC.

The chain combines TRBV19 with TRBJ2-1, with a possible D match to TRBD1 (5 bases). This CDR3 is 15 amino acids long. The V end was cut by 5 bases, the J end by 3 bases, with 14 bases between. The germline CDR1 and CDR2 sequences are LNHDA and SQIVND (reference sequence). The CDR3 nucleotides are TGTGCCAGTAGTCTCATGGGGCAGGGCTACAATGAGCAGTTCTTC. This sequence encodes CASSLMGQGYNEQFF.

J is TRBJ2-1 and V is TRBV5-8, with TRBD1 matching 7 bases. Germline CDR1 SGHTS, CDR2 YDEGEE. There are 19 residues in the CDR3. Unmatched junction bases numbered 15, after V lost 0 bases and J lost 3 bases. CDR3 in DNA: TGTGCCAGCAGCTTGGTTTACTTTTTCGGGACAGAAATCTACAATGAGCAGTTCTTC. Translating it yields CASSLVYFFGTEIYNEQFF.

This chain links TRBV5-1 with TRBJ2-5; D possibly corresponds to TRBD1 (6 bases). The CDR3 totals 13 residues. V was cut by 4 bases and J by 5 bases, with 12 bases left in between. From germline, CDR1 is SGHRS and CDR2 YFSETQ. The CDR3 nucleotides are TGCGCCAGCAGCGGGGGCCCTCTGGAGACCCAGTACTTC. Translated, it gives CASSGGPLETQYF.

This rearrangement joins TRBV5-6 to TRBJ2-2, with 9 positions matching TRBD2. The ends lost 4 bases at V and 0 bases at J; junction bases unmatched: 4. This CDR3 region has 16 residues. CDR1 is SGHDT, CDR2 YYEEEE, per germline. The CDR3 loop reads CASSGRLAANTGELFF. The CDR3 DNA reads as TGTGCCAGCAGCGGTAGACTAGCGGCGAACACCGGGGAGCTGTTTTTT.

The J gene is TRBJ2-2, the V gene TRBV6-5, with a tentative D call TRBD1 (6 bases). Germline V gene lookup returns CDR1 MNHEY and CDR2 SVGAGI. The CDR3 runs 16 residues. V lost 0 bases and J lost 4, with 12 bases in between. CDR3 sequence reads: CASSYSRGSTTGELFF. DNA for the CDR3: TGTGCCAGCAGTTACTCGAGGGGGTCGACCACCGGGGAGCTGTTTTTT.

The chain employs TRBV6-1 and TRBJ1-1; D remains ambiguous. This CDR3 region has 12 residues. Germline CDR1 MNHNS, CDR2 SASEGT. V gave up 7 bases and J gave up 0 bases, with 6 bases separating them. CDR3 in amino acids: CASTPVNTEAFF. Here the CDR3 DNA reads TGTGCCAGCACACCCGTGAACACTGAAGCTTTCTTT.

The rearrangement uses TRBV28 and TRBJ2-7; TRBD2 matches at 8 bases. The CDR3 runs to 14 residues. Unmatched junction bases numbered 6, after V lost 8 bases and J lost 0 bases. The germline V gene encodes CDR1 MDHEN and CDR2 SYDVKM. CDR3 coding DNA: TGTGCCAGCCCCGGGGGGGGCAGCTCCTACGAGCAGTACTTC. Translation: CASPGGGSSYEQYF.

This chain uses TRBV5-1 with TRBJ2-7; TRBD1 is a possible D gene (6 bases). Germline CDR1 SGHRS, CDR2 YFSETQ. V dropped 2 bases and J dropped 5 bases, with 11 bases sitting between them. The CDR3 contains 13 residues. The CDR3 bases are TGCGCCAGCAGCTTCAATTCAGGGGACGAGCAGTACTTC. Translated, it gives CASSFNSGDEQYF.

V and J are TRBV7-9 and TRBJ1-1; perhaps TRBD1 as D (6 bases). V was pared by 3 bases and J by 7 bases, with 9 bases between. Per the germline V gene, CDR1 is SEHNR and CDR2 is FQNEAQ (reference sequence). The CDR3 length is 12 residues. CDR3 protein: CASSFGQYEAFF. CDR3 bases: TGTGCCAGCAGCTTCGGACAGTATGAAGCTTTCTTT. The full variable domain, completed using reference TRBV7-9 and TRBJ1-1, is DTGVSQNPRHKITKRGQNVTFRCDPISEHNRLYWYRQTLGQGPEFLTYFQNEAQLEKSRLLSDRFSAERPKGSFSTLEIQRTEQGDSAMYLCASSFGQYEAFFGQGTRLTVV.

The chain joins TRBV19 to TRBJ1-1; no clear D gene. CDR1 is LNHDA and CDR2 is SQIVND in the germline V gene (reference sequence). The V end lost 5 bases, the J end lost 1 base, and 8 bases lay between the germline ends. This CDR3 is built from 13 residues. CDR3 nucleotide sequence: TGTGCCAGTAGTGATCAGTGGAACACTGAAGCTTTCTTT. Amino acids: CASSDQWNTEAFF.

This sequence joins TRBV2 and TRBJ2-7; 7 bases agree with TRBD2. The CDR3 is 15 amino acids. CDR1 is SNHLY, CDR2 FYNNEI, per germline. V lost 7 bases to trimming and J lost 2 bases; unmatched junction nucleotides: 11. The CDR3, as DNA: TGTGCCAGCACTTCCACTAGCGCTGGCGCCTACGAGCAGTACTTC. Its protein product is CASTSTSAGAYEQYF.

The chain links TRBV2 to TRBJ1-1; D gene unclear. CDR3 length: 13 amino acids. Germline V lookup: CDR1 SNHLY, CDR2 FYNNEI. V was cut by 6 bases and J by 1 base, with 9 bases left in between. Written as DNA, the CDR3 is TGTGCCAGCAGCGGCCAGACGAACACTGAAGCTTTCTTT. It is translated as CASSGQTNTEAFF.

The chain has TRBV4-2 and TRBJ2-3; 8 positions agree with TRBD2. CDR3 length: 18 amino acids. J was trimmed by 2 bases and V by 1 base; bases with no gene match: 11. Germline loops: CDR1 LGHNA, CDR2 YNFKEQ. CDR3 loop: CASSQGQTGTRDTDTQYF. DNA for the CDR3: TGTGCCAGCAGCCAAGGACAAACCGGGACTAGAGACACAGATACGCAGTATTTT.

V usage is TRBV30 and J usage is TRBJ2-6; D call uncertain. The ends were cut back, 2 bases at V and 0 bases at J, with 5 bases in the middle. Germline assignment: CDR1 GTSNPN and CDR2 SVGIG (reference sequence). This CDR3 is 14 amino acids long. The CDR3 DNA reads as TGTGCCTGGAGTCCACTCTCTGGGGCCAACGTCCTGACTTTC. This sequence encodes CAWSPLSGANVLTF.

V usage is TRBV19 and J usage is TRBJ1-5; TRBD1 might be the D (5 bases). CDR3 length equals 18 residues. The germline V gene has CDR1 LNHDA and CDR2 SQIVND (reference sequence). Between the trimmed V and J ends, which lost 6 bases and 0 bases, there was a span of 21 bases. Here the CDR3 DNA reads TGTGCCAGTAGATCCCGGGACGGGGCGCTACATAGCAATCAGCCCCAGCATTTT. Amino acid sequence: CASRSRDGALHSNQPQHF.

This clone showed up just a few times. The chain is built from TRBV19 and TRBJ1-6; possibly TRBD1 for D (5 bases). Trimming removed 0 bases from V and 8 bases from J, with 14 bases in between. From germline, CDR1 is LNHDA and CDR2 SQIVND (reference sequence). The CDR3 sequence is 16 residues long. Here the CDR3 reads CASSIDIGAAHSPLHF. The CDR3 DNA reads as TGTGCCAGTAGTATAGATATTGGGGCGGCACATTCACCCCTCCACTTT. Together with reference TRBV19 and TRBJ1-6, the CDR3 gives the full variable domain: DGGITQSPKYLFRKEGQNVTLSCEQNLNHDAMYWYRQDPGQGLRLIYYSQIVNDFQKGDIAEGYSVSREKKESFPLTVTSAQKNPTAFYLCASSIDIGAAHSPLHFGNGTRLTVT.

This chain uses TRBV18 with TRBJ1-2; tentatively, D is TRBD1 (6 bases). Germline CDR1 reads KGHSH; CDR2 reads LQKENI. This CDR3 is 14 amino acids long. Trimming removed 0 bases from V and 2 bases from J, with 7 bases in between. The DNA for the CDR3 is TGTGCCAGCTCACCACCAGGGGGGAACTATGGCTACACCTTC. This encodes CASSPPGGNYGYTF.

CDR3 nucleotide sequence: TGTGCCAGCGCCAGACCTGAAGGGCCCGGGGCCAACGTCCTGACTTTC. It encodes CASARPEGPGANVLTF. J is TRBJ2-6 and V is TRBV2; D is unclear. Per the germline V gene, CDR1 is SNHLY and CDR2 is FYNNEI. Trimming cost V 8 bases and J 4 bases, with 18 bases left between them. This CDR3 is built from 16 residues.

The chain joins TRBV6-5 to TRBJ1-1; TRBD1 aligns across 8 bases. The V segment lost 8 bases and the J segment 4 bases; nucleotides outside the gene matches: 0. Per the germline V gene, CDR1 is MNHEY and CDR2 is SVGAGI. The CDR3 totals 11 residues. In nucleotides, the CDR3 is TGTGCCAGCCAGGGGGCCACTGAAGCTTTCTTT. Translating it yields CASQGATEAFF.